The 15 T cell receptor beta chains reported below all come from one sample, sequenced in a study of regulatory T cells in long-lasting Graves disease. Sample time point: persistent/refractory GD, antithyroid drugs over 5 years with positive TRAb. RNA isolated from PBMCs was used to make the TCR library. Arm-PCR of CDR3 regions and iRepertoire HTBI primers were the basis on which TCR beta libraries were built. TCRdb re-analysed the multiplex PCR reads in MiXCR, keeping a single row per CDR3 protein. Seen here are some 440,000 distinct CDR3 sequences, less than 25% observed once, and the top ten hold about 8.3%. Sequenced material: peripheral blood mononuclear cells (PBMCs), taken when the disease was refractory, from a patient treated with antithyroid drugs. The receptors shown here come from a female donor with Graves disease.

In this sample, this clonotype turned up many times. This chain connects TRBV28 to TRBJ2-7, with unresolved D. V lost 5 bases and J 1 base, leaving 18 bases between the germline ends. The CDR3 contains 16 residues. Germline V gene lookup returns CDR1 MDHEN and CDR2 SYDVKM. The CDR3 is CASSTTRKGGSYEQYF. The CDR3 DNA reads as TGTGCCAGCAGTACTACTCGGAAGGGTGGATCCTACGAGCAGTACTTC.

The table lists this clonotype with a few counts. This chain joins TRBV28 and TRBJ1-1; D gene ambiguous. V lost 8 bases, J lost 8 bases, and 18 bases lay in between. The CDR3 consists of 13 residues. CDR1 is MDHEN, CDR2 SYDVKM, per germline. CDR3 amino acids: CASALEGGSEAFF. In DNA form, the CDR3 reads TGTGCCAGCGCCCTGGAGGGTGGTTCGGAAGCTTTCTTT.

J is TRBJ2-1 and V is TRBV28; 11 bases line up with TRBD2. V lost 6 bases to trimming and J lost 7 bases; unmatched junction nucleotides: 8. Germline CDR1 is MDHEN and CDR2 is SYDVKM. CDR3 length equals 15 residues. The CDR3 protein is CASSPGLAGMNEQFF. The CDR3 region has the DNA TGTGCCAGCAGCCCCGGACTAGCGGGTATGAATGAGCAGTTCTTC.

This clonotype was counted ten times or more. The V call is TRBV28, the J call TRBJ1-6; the match to TRBD1 covers 7 bases. CDR1 is MDHEN, CDR2 SYDVKM, per germline. V gave up 7 bases and J gave up 7 bases; unmatched junction bases: 10. The CDR3 contains 15 residues. The CDR3 spells CASTTVAQGNSPLHF. The CDR3 region has the DNA TGTGCCAGCACCACTGTCGCACAGGGGAATTCACCCCTCCACTTT.

There are many counts of this clonotype. The chain combines TRBV2 with TRBJ2-6; tentative D call: TRBD1 (5 bases). The V end was cut by 7 bases, the J end by 2 bases, with 9 bases between. Germline V gene sequence: CDR1 SNHLY, CDR2 FYNNEI. CDR3 length: 14 amino acids. The CDR3 sequence: CASTPRAGANVLTF. In DNA form, the CDR3 reads TGTGCCAGCACCCCCAGGGCTGGGGCCAACGTCCTGACTTTC.

The table lists this clonotype with many counts. The J gene is TRBJ1-1, the V gene TRBV28; D remains unclear. Germline V gene data show CDR1 as MDHEN and CDR2 as SYDVKM. The CDR3 runs to 13 residues. The V end was cut by 5 bases, the J end by 5 bases, with 12 bases between. CDR3 region: CASSVHGNTEAFF. CDR3 DNA sequence: TGTGCCAGCAGTGTACACGGGAATACTGAAGCTTTCTTT. The complete variable domain, with remaining parts taken from reference TRBV28 and TRBJ1-1, reads DVKVTQSSRYLVKRTGEKVFLECVQDMDHENMFWYRQDPGLGLRLIYFSYDVKMKEKGDIPEGYSVSREKKERFSLILESASTNQTSMYLCASSVHGNTEAFFGQGTRLTVV.

This clonotype has only a few counts. This rearrangement joins TRBV28 to TRBJ1-2, with D perhaps matching TRBD1 (5 bases). CDR3 length: 14 amino acids. V was pared by 6 bases and J by 13 bases, with 24 bases between. The germline CDR1 and CDR2 sequences are MDHEN and SYDVKM. CDR3 nucleotide sequence: TGTGCCAGCAGCCGGATCGGGGCAGCCTCAGAAGCCACCTTC. Translating gives CASSRIGAASEATF.

In regard to this clonotype: Being one base from a much bigger clone, this may be a read error. The V gene is TRBV9, the J gene TRBJ2-7; TRBD1 aligns across 7 bases. With 6 bases clipped from V and 2 bases from J, the junction kept 8 bases outside the gene matches. CDR3 length equals 14 residues. Germline CDR1 is SGDLS and CDR2 is YYNGEE. CDR3 in amino acids: CASTPRDSPYEQYF. The CDR3 nucleotides are TGTGCCAGCACCCCCCGGGACAGCCCCTACGAGCAGTACTTC.

The chain joins TRBV7-3 to TRBJ1-2; D is possibly TRBD1 (6 bases). This CDR3 region has 14 residues. Germline-derived CDR1 and CDR2 are SGHTA and FQGTGA. The ends were cut back, 5 bases at V and 7 bases at J, with 17 bases in the middle. CDR3 DNA: TGTGCCAGCAGCACCGGGACACACTCTGGTGGCTACACCTTC. Translated: CASSTGTHSGGYTF. Drawing the rest from reference TRBV7-3 and TRBJ1-2, the complete variable domain is GAGVSQTPSNKVTEKGKYVELRCDPISGHTALYWYRQSLGQGPEFLIYFQGTGAADDSGLPNDRFFAVRPEGSVSTLKIQRTERGDSAVYLCASSTGTHSGGYTFGSGTRLTVV.

V and J are TRBV20-1 and TRBJ2-2; 9 bases agree with TRBD1. The ends lost 6 bases at V and 5 bases at J; junction bases unmatched: 7. In germline, CDR1 is DFQATT, CDR2 SNEGSKA (reference sequence). This CDR3 spans 14 amino acids. The CDR3 spells CSAPKQGATGELFF. Here the CDR3 DNA reads TGCAGTGCACCTAAACAGGGGGCGACCGGGGAGCTGTTTTTT.

This clonotype has more than one count but fewer than ten. This chain links TRBV20-1 with TRBJ1-5, with 7 positions matching TRBD1. From germline, CDR1 is DFQATT and CDR2 SNEGSKA (reference sequence). The V and J ends lost 6 bases and 1 base, in that order; junction bases with no gene match: 9. The CDR3 is 15 amino acids. CDR3 residues: CSAYTGDPSNQPQHF. The DNA for the CDR3 is TGCAGTGCCTATACAGGGGACCCCAGCAATCAGCCCCAGCATTTT.

V is TRBV19 and J is TRBJ2-2, with D perhaps matching TRBD2 (5 bases). This CDR3 is 15 amino acids long. The V end lost 4 bases, the J end lost 0 bases, and 9 bases lay between the germline ends. Germline CDR1 LNHDA, CDR2 SQIVND (reference sequence). The DNA for the CDR3 is TGTGCCAGTAGTAACGGAGGCTCGAACACCGGGGAGCTGTTTTTT. Amino acid sequence: CASSNGGSNTGELFF.

The genes are TRBV5-1 and TRBJ2-5, with D uncertain. Germline V gene data show CDR1 as SGHRS and CDR2 as YFSETQ. Deletions cut 3 bases from V and 5 bases from J, with 11 bases between. There are 13 residues in the CDR3. The CDR3 coding sequence is TGCGCCAGCAGCTGGTATAGTCTCGAGACCCAGTACTTC. Amino acid sequence: CASSWYSLETQYF.

This clonotype was counted at least ten times. The rearrangement uses TRBV7-9 and TRBJ2-7; 13 positions match TRBD2. The J segment lost 2 bases and the V segment lost 1 base, leaving 2 bases of the junction unmatched. The CDR3 extends over 16 amino acids. The germline V gene has CDR1 SEHNR and CDR2 FQNEAQ (reference sequence). The CDR3 DNA is TGTGCCAGCAGCTTAGTCGGGACTAGCGGGACCTACGAGCAGTACTTC. Translated, it gives CASSLVGTSGTYEQYF.

CDR3 sequence (DNA): TGCAGCGTTGAATACCTGGGACTAGCGGGAGGGCCTTCCTACAATGAGCAGTTCTTC. Its translation: CSVEYLGLAGGPSYNEQFF. This sequence joins TRBV29-1 and TRBJ2-1, with 16 bases aligning to TRBD2. Germline CDR1 is SQVTM and CDR2 is ANQGSEA. The CDR3 is 19 residues long. J lost 1 base, V lost 2 bases, and 8 bases had no gene match.